This T cell receptor (beta chain) was profiled in a study of blood T cells in healthy people across ages. For the second PCR, which ran for about 7 to 11 cycles, a sample-barcoded 5' primer and a J-beta primer mix were used. TCRdb re-called the 5' RACE reads with MiXCR, one entry per CDR3 protein. The profile shows 1.2 million to 1.5 million distinct CDR3 sequences, roughly 40% of them singletons. Study observations and caveats: Per million T cells, the diversity of TCR beta decreased roughly linearly as age advanced.

Every donor provided approximately 10 milliliters of peripheral blood. Notes on this clonotype: Its antigen is currently unknown.

The source is a woman aged 18-29 years in good health. The sequencing input was blood.

CDR3 nucleotides: TGTGCCAGCAGTGATGCAGGGGAAGGCTACACCTTC. Translating it yields CASSDAGEGYTF. The chain is built from TRBV6-1 and TRBJ1-2; D possibly corresponds to TRBD1 (6 bases). The germline gives CDR1 MNHNS, CDR2 SASEGT. The CDR3 sequence is 12 residues long. Trimming removed 3 bases at V and 8 bases at J, with 10 bases between.